This T cell receptor beta chain comes out of a study of vaccination effects on CD4 cells after COVID-19. Across the whole study: After the second dose, samples were taken at median day 72.

Viral peptide pool expansion of antigen-specific CD4+ T cells preceded sequencing in the ViraFEST assay. CD4+ T cell isolation took place after approximately 11 days of culture. Each person got two doses of an mRNA SARS-CoV-2 vaccine, BNT162b2 or mRNA-1273. The healthy vaccine recipients, who had no prior SARS-CoV-2 infection, showed negative nucleocapsid antibodies. On day 3 and again on day 7, half the medium was replaced with IL-2 medium. Germline V lookup: CDR1 MGHDK, CDR2 SYGVNS. This CDR3 region has 15 residues. Trimming removed 4 bases from V and 5 bases from J; junction bases left unmatched: 7. Assay used: immunoSEQ multiplex PCR; TCRdb lists only in-frame clones, some missing. This table holds under 85,000 clones, 60% to 85% found once. On this clone: Antigen unknown.

The sample here was CD4+ T cells from PBMCs cultured with HCoV-OC43 spike peptides, taken after COVID-19 vaccination. Subset given: HCoV-OC43 spike overlapping peptide pool stimulation. This sequence originates from a human donor who received a COVID-19 vaccine. J is TRBJ1-1 and V is TRBV25-1; 10 nucleotides align to TRBD1. The CDR3 sequence: CASSAGTGVDTEAFF. CDR3 sequence (DNA): TGTGCCAGCAGTGCGGGGACAGGGGTTGATACTGAAGCTTTCTTT.